The entry below describes one T cell receptor (beta chain). The data originate from a study of blood T cell repertoires in COVID-19. Study summary: T cells, B-cell-depleted T cells, or PBMCs supplied cDNA or gDNA.

V trimming: 6 bases; J trimming: 1 base; junction bases outside the gene matches: 5. Germline loops: CDR1 MNHNY, CDR2 SVGAGI (reference sequence). CDR3 length equals 14 residues. Per the original methods: The assay estimated nucleated cells by amplifying reference gene primers. Assay: immunoSEQ multiplex PCR; the TCRdb copy retains only in-frame clones and omits some. D and trimming come from the DNA, and the V and J calls and clone size come from that table. The profile shows more than 95,000 clones, 60% to 85% of them singletons. This TCR was recovered from a man aged 65-85 years with acute or convalescent COVID-19. The sample comprised peripheral blood. The V gene is TRBV6-6, the J gene TRBJ1-1; 7 positions match TRBD1. The chain's CDR3 is CASSSQGGNTEAFF. The CDR3 DNA sequence: TGTGCCAGCAGCTCCCAGGGGGGGAACACTGAAGCTTTCTTT.